This entry concerns a single T cell receptor beta chain. This sample was included in a study of PD-1 blockade in classical Hodgkin lymphoma. Libraries were prepared by immunoSEQ multiplex PCR; TCRdb keeps only in-frame clonotypes and omits some of them. This repertoire shows tens of thousands of clones, under 95% found once; its top ten account for 10%. Time point of the sample: cycle 4 day 1 (C4D1), after more than five weeks of nivolumab. All the patients suffered relapse after autologous stem cell transplantation, and brentuximab vedotin exposure differed. The CDR3 has 17 amino acids. The V gene's germline CDR1 is LNHDA and CDR2 SQIVND (reference sequence). Trimming cost V 3 bases and J 0 bases, with 17 bases left between them.

The clonotype originates from a human donor with classical Hodgkin lymphoma. The material was peripheral blood mononuclear cells (PBMCs), obtained before the fourth cycle of nivolumab. The J gene is TRBJ1-1, the V gene TRBV19, with D possibly being TRBD1 (5 bases). The CDR3 sequence is CASSIVGTAKMNTEAFF. Written as DNA, the CDR3 is TGTGCCAGTAGTATTGTCGGGACGGCTAAGATGAACACTGAAGCTTTCTTT.